The rows below give T cell receptor beta chains drawn from one sample of a study of blood T cell repertoires in COVID-19. Method: immunoSEQ multiplex PCR; TCRdb's copy keeps in-frame clones and lacks some. Among more than 50,000 clones, approximately 85% were seen once, and the ten largest hold 15% to 20%. Sample: peripheral blood. The receptors come from a human donor in a cohort sampled during active COVID-19. Each CDR3 is given with its conserved first and last residue. A D gene is named only where the DNA matches it firmly. Size is stated for part of the rows, as once, few or many counts, or as a class when the clone is expanded.

size | D | J | V | CDR3 | DNA
once | . | TRBJ2-2 | TRBV2 | CASKPYENTGELFF | TGTGCCAGCAAGCCATATGAGAACACCGGGGAGCTGTTTTTT
. | TRBD1 | TRBJ2-1 | TRBV25-1 | CASSTRDRGYYNEQFF | TGTGCCAGCAGTACCCGGGACAGGGGGTACTACAATGAGCAGTTCTTC
. | . | TRBJ2-3 | TRBV10-1 | CASSESSGGLDTQYF | TGCGCCAGCAGTGAGTCGTCTGGGGGCCTAGATACGCAGTATTTT
. | . | TRBJ2-5 | TRBV7-8 | CASSLGSPAGNGETQYF | TGTGCCAGCAGCTTAGGAAGTCCCGCGGGGAATGGCGAGACCCAGTACTTC
. | . | TRBJ1-4 | TRBV9 | CASSVAAGVNEKLFF | TGTGCCAGCAGCGTAGCGGCAGGGGTGAATGAAAAACTGTTTTTT
. | TRBD1 | TRBJ1-1 | TRBV7-2 | CASSSQGGNTEAFF | TGTGCCAGCAGCTCGCAGGGGGGGAACACTGAAGCTTTCTTT
once | TRBD1 | TRBJ1-4 | TRBV3-1/TRBV3-2 | CASSQVGGREKLFF | TGTGCCAGCAGCCAAGTAGGGGGCCGTGAAAAACTGTTTTTT
once | TRBD1 | TRBJ2-1 | TRBV25-1 | CASKVGTDLIVEQFF | TGTGCCAGCAAGGTGGGGACAGATCTAATAGTTGAGCAGTTCTTC
. | TRBD1 | TRBJ1-1 | TRBV7-2 | CASSSGQGHTEAFF | TGTGCCAGCAGCTCCGGACAGGGCCACACTGAAGCTTTCTTT
. | . | TRBJ2-5 | TRBV9 | CASSVFEQETQYF | TGTGCCAGCAGCGTTTTTGAGCAAGAGACCCAGTACTTC
. | . | TRBJ2-3 | TRBV4-2 | CASSQDRGGRGPDTQYF | TGTGCCAGCAGCCAAGATCGGGGTGGGCGGGGTCCCGATACGCAGTATTTT
. | . | TRBJ1-3 | TRBV14 | CASSQVGDMTIYF | TGTGCCAGCAGCCAAGTAGGGGATATGACCATATATTTT
. | TRBD1 | TRBJ2-1 | TRBV19 | CASSIRGTGGYNEQFF | TGTGCCAGTAGTATAAGGGGGACAGGGGGCTACAATGAGCAGTTCTTC
. | . | TRBJ2-7 | TRBV4-1 | CASSQEGGSGYAGQYF | TGCGCCAGCAGCCAAGAAGGGGGTAGCGGGTACGCCGGGCAGTACTTC
few | TRBD2 | TRBJ2-1 | TRBV24-1 | CATSAPTSGDNEQFF | TGTGCCACCAGTGCCCCGACTAGCGGGGACAATGAGCAGTTCTTC
. | . | TRBJ2-2 | TRBV5-1 | CASRRTVQNTGELFF | TGCGCCAGCCGGAGGACGGTCCAGAACACCGGGGAGCTGTTTTTT
once | TRBD1 | TRBJ1-6 | TRBV10-3 | CAISYTPGQGSSPLHF | TGTGCCATCAGTTACACCCCGGGACAGGGGAGTTCACCCCTCCACTTT
. | TRBD1 | TRBJ1-1 | TRBV7-9 | CASSATGEGTEAFF | TGTGCCAGCAGTGCGACAGGGGAGGGAACTGAAGCTTTCTTT
. | . | TRBJ1-6 | TRBV7-2 | CASSPGWESPLHF | TGTGCCAGCAGCCCCGGTTGGGAGTCACCCCTCCACTTT
. | . | TRBJ2-1 | TRBV9 | CASSVAAGRSYNEQFF | TGTGCCAGCAGCGTAGCAGCGGGTCGTTCCTACAATGAGCAGTTCTTC
. | TRBD1 | TRBJ2-3 | TRBV18 | CASSPMTGSDTQYF | TGTGCCAGCTCACCCATGACAGGGTCAGATACGCAGTATTTT
. | TRBD2 | TRBJ2-3 | TRBV4-2 | CASSLPAGEGTQYF | TGTGCCAGCAGCCTTCCCGCGGGGGAGGGTACGCAGTATTTT
few | . | TRBJ2-5 | TRBV12-3/TRBV12-4 | CASRRGQLETQYF | TGTGCCAGCAGACGTGGACAGCTAGAGACCCAGTACTTC